This T cell receptor beta chain was obtained from a study of T-cell reconstitution after alpha-beta-depleted transplantation in children. Construction of the TCRbeta library involved unique molecular identifiers. TCRdb independently ran MiXCR on the PCR reads; one entry per CDR3 protein. This sample has about a million distinct CDR3 sequences, with around 30% found just once. V lost 2 bases and J lost 5, with 8 bases in between. This CDR3 contains 13 residues. Germline V CDR1 and CDR2: SGHTA, FQGNSA. This chain links TRBV7-2 with TRBJ2-3; D gene ambiguous. The sequence was obtained from a boy in the first two years of life who had a stem cell transplant for SCID, so the T cells may come from the graft donor. The specimen comprised PBMCs, mostly from graft donor cells, sampled 360 days after TCRalphabeta/CD19-depleted stem cell transplant. The CDR3 loop is CASSLKWGDTQYF. CDR3 DNA sequence: TGTGCCAGCAGCTTAAAGTGGGGAGATACGCAGTATTTT.